These T cell receptor beta chains were read from a single sample in a study of T-cell reconstitution after alpha-beta-depleted transplantation in children. Each CDR3 protein is one row after TCRdb ran MiXCR on the PCR reads. The profile shows 200,000 to 250,000 distinct CDR3 sequences, roughly 8.3% of them singletons. Sequenced here: PBMCs, mostly from graft donor cells, sampled 360 days after TCRalphabeta/CD19-depleted stem cell transplant. These receptors all stem from a male patient between 2 and 10 years old who had a stem cell transplant for acute myeloid leukemia, so the T cells may come from the graft donor. Each CDR3 is given with its conserved first and last residue. A D gene is named only where the DNA matches it firmly. The size entry is marked missing in some rows and otherwise reads once, few, many or a size class.

v_gene: TRBV5-1; abundance: many; d_gene: NA; j_gene: TRBJ2-2; CDR3nt: TGCGCCAGCAGCCCCAGGACAGACAGCACCACCGGGGAGCTGTTTTTT; CDR3aa: CASSPRTDSTTGELFF
v_gene: TRBV20-1; abundance: NA; d_gene: NA; j_gene: TRBJ2-3; CDR3nt: TGCAGTGCTCCGTACACAGATACGCAGTATTTT; CDR3aa: CSAPYTDTQYF
v_gene: TRBV29-1; abundance: NA; d_gene: NA; j_gene: TRBJ2-3; CDR3nt: TGCAGCGTTGAAGCTAGCAGTCATAGCACAGATACGCAGTATTTT; CDR3aa: CSVEASSHSTDTQYF
v_gene: TRBV25-1; abundance: few; d_gene: NA; j_gene: TRBJ2-5; CDR3nt: TGTGCCAGCAGTGAATTCGGGGGAGGAGAGACCCAGTACTTC; CDR3aa: CASSEFGGGETQYF
v_gene: TRBV12-3/TRBV12-4; abundance: many; d_gene: NA; j_gene: TRBJ2-3; CDR3nt: TGTGCCAGCAGTTTAAGGCCTTGGACGCAGTATTTT; CDR3aa: CASSLRPWTQYF
v_gene: TRBV20-1; abundance: many; d_gene: NA; j_gene: TRBJ2-3; CDR3nt: TGCAGTGCCCAGGGGGGAGCGGGCGGGAGAGATACGCAGTATTTT; CDR3aa: CSAQGGAGGRDTQYF
v_gene: TRBV20-1; abundance: few; d_gene: NA; j_gene: TRBJ2-1; CDR3nt: TGCAGTGCTCCTAGGACTGAGCCCCATGAGCAGTTCTTC; CDR3aa: CSAPRTEPHEQFF
v_gene: TRBV12-3/TRBV12-4; abundance: NA; d_gene: NA; j_gene: TRBJ1-4; CDR3nt: TGTGCCAGCAGTTTATTCAGGGGCCGCAGTGAAAAACTGTTTTTT; CDR3aa: CASSLFRGRSEKLFF
v_gene: TRBV7-2; abundance: NA; d_gene: TRBD1; j_gene: TRBJ1-2; CDR3nt: TGTGCCAGCAGCCCACGACAGGGACACGGCTACACCTTC; CDR3aa: CASSPRQGHGYTF
v_gene: TRBV3-1; abundance: NA; d_gene: NA; j_gene: TRBJ2-3; CDR3nt: TGTGCCAGCAGCCACCCTCGGGGGCGCGGATTGGGCACAGATACGCAGTATTTT; CDR3aa: CASSHPRGRGLGTDTQYF
v_gene: TRBV4-3; abundance: many; d_gene: NA; j_gene: TRBJ2-7; CDR3nt: TGCGCCAGCAGCCAAGAATGGGGCTACGAGCAGTACTTC; CDR3aa: CASSQEWGYEQYF
v_gene: TRBV5-1; abundance: many; d_gene: NA; j_gene: TRBJ2-5; CDR3nt: TGCGCCAGCAGCTCCACCGGACCACAAGAGACCCAGTACTTC; CDR3aa: CASSSTGPQETQYF
v_gene: TRBV3-1; abundance: many; d_gene: NA; j_gene: TRBJ2-2; CDR3nt: TGTGCCAGCAGCCAACGACAGAACACCGGGGAGCTGTTTTTT; CDR3aa: CASSQRQNTGELFF
v_gene: TRBV5-1; abundance: NA; d_gene: NA; j_gene: TRBJ1-1; CDR3nt: TGCGCCAGCAGCTTTCAGGCCGCCCTTATGAACACTGAAGCTTTCTTT; CDR3aa: CASSFQAALMNTEAFF
v_gene: TRBV20-1; abundance: few; d_gene: NA; j_gene: TRBJ2-3; CDR3nt: TGCAGTGCTAGAGACGGCAGGGCTGGCACAGATACGCAGTATTTT; CDR3aa: CSARDGRAGTDTQYF
v_gene: TRBV20-1; abundance: NA; d_gene: NA; j_gene: TRBJ1-4; CDR3nt: TGCAGTGCTAGAACGGGGATTGGGGGGGAAAAACTGTTTTTT; CDR3aa: CSARTGIGGEKLFF
v_gene: TRBV11-1; abundance: NA; d_gene: TRBD2; j_gene: TRBJ2-7; CDR3nt: TGTGCCAGCAGCTTACTCGGGACTAGCGGGAGGATGAACGAGCAGTACTTC; CDR3aa: CASSLLGTSGRMNEQYF
v_gene: TRBV7-2; abundance: NA; d_gene: NA; j_gene: TRBJ2-7; CDR3nt: TGTGCCAGCAGAGACACGACAGGTCACTACGAGCAGTACTTC; CDR3aa: CASRDTTGHYEQYF
v_gene: TRBV20-1; abundance: few; d_gene: NA; j_gene: TRBJ1-5; CDR3nt: TGCAGTGCTAACGACGGGGTTTCTACTCCTTATAGCAATCAGCCCCAGCATTTT; CDR3aa: CSANDGVSTPYSNQPQHF
v_gene: TRBV12-3/TRBV12-4; abundance: many; d_gene: NA; j_gene: TRBJ1-5; CDR3nt: TGTGCCAGCAGTTTTGGCAGGGGAGGAATTAGCAATCAGCCCCAGCATTTT; CDR3aa: CASSFGRGGISNQPQHF
v_gene: TRBV10-3; abundance: NA; d_gene: TRBD2; j_gene: TRBJ2-1; CDR3nt: TGTGCCATCAGTGGGTTAGCGGGAGTGTCTGAGCAGTTCTTC; CDR3aa: CAISGLAGVSEQFF
v_gene: TRBV20-1; abundance: many; d_gene: NA; j_gene: TRBJ2-3; CDR3nt: TGCAGTGCTAAGGCCGGAGATACGCAGTATTTT; CDR3aa: CSAKAGDTQYF
v_gene: TRBV6-1; abundance: NA; d_gene: NA; j_gene: TRBJ2-1; CDR3nt: TGTGCCAGCAGCCAGAAAGGGAGAAGCTCCTACAATGAGCAGTTCTTC; CDR3aa: CASSQKGRSSYNEQFF